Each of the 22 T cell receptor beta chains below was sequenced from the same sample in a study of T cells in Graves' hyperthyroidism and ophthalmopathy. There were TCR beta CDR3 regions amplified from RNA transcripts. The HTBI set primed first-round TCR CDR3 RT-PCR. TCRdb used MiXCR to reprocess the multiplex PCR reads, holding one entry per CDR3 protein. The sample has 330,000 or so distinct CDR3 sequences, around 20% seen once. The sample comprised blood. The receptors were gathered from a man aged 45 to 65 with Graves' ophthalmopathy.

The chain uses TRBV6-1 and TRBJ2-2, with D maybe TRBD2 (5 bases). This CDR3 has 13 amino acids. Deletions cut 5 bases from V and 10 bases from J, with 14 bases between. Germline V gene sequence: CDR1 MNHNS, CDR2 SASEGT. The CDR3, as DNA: TGTGCCAGCAGTCCGGACTCCCGGACGGAGCTGTTTTTT. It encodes CASSPDSRTELFF.

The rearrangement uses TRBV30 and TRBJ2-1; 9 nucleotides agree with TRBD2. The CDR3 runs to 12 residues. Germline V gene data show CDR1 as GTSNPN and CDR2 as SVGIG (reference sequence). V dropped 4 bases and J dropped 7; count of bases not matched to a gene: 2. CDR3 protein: CAWNSGSNEQFF. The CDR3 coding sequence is TGTGCCTGGAATAGCGGGAGTAATGAGCAGTTCTTC. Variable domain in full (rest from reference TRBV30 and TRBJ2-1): SQTIHQWPATLVQPVGSPLSLECTVEGTSNPNLYWYRQAAGRGLQLLFYSVGIGQISSEVPQNLSASRPQDRQFILSSKKLLLSDSGFYLCAWNSGSNEQFFGPGTRLTVL.

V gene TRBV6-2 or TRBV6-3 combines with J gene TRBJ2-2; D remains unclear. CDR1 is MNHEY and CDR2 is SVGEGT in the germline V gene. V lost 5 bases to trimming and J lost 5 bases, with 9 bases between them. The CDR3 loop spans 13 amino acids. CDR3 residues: CASSPQETGELFF. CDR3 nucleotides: TGTGCCAGCAGTCCCCAAGAGACCGGGGAGCTGTTTTTT.

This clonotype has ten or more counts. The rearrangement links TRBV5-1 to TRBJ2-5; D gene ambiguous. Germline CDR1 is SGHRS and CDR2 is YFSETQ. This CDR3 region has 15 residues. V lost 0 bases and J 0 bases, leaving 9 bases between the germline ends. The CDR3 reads CASSLDIYYQETQYF. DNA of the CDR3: TGCGCCAGCAGCTTGGACATTTATTACCAAGAGACCCAGTACTTC.

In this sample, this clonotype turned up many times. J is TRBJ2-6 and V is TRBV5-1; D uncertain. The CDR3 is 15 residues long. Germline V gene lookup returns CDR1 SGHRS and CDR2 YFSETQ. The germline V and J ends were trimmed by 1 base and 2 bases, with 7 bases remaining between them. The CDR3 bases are TGCGCCAGCAGCTTGATGGCTACTGGGGCCAACGTCCTGACTTTC. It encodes CASSLMATGANVLTF.

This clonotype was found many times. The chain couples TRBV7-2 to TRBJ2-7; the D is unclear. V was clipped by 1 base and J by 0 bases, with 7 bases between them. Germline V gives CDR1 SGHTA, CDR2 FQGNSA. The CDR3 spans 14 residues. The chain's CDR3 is CASSLVDLSYEQYF. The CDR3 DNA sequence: TGTGCCAGCAGCTTAGTAGATCTCTCCTACGAGCAGTACTTC.

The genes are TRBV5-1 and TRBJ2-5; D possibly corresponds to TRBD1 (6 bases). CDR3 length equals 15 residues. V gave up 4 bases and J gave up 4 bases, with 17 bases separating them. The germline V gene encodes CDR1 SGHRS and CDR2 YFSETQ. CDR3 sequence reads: CASSTGTGIGETQYF. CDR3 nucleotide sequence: TGCGCCAGCAGCACAGGGACGGGGATAGGAGAGACCCAGTACTTC.

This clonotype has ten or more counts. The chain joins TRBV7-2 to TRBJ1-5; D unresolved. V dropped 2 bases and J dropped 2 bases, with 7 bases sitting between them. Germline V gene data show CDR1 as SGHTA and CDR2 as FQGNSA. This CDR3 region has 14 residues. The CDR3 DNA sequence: TGTGCCAGCAGCTTAAAGGGAGGCAATCAGCCCCAGCATTTT. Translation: CASSLKGGNQPQHF.

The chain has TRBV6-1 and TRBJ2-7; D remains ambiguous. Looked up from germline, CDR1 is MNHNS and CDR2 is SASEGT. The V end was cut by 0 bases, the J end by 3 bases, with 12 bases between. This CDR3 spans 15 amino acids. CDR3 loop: CASSEALLRFYEQYF. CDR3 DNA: TGTGCCAGCAGTGAAGCGCTTCTGAGATTCTACGAGCAGTACTTC.

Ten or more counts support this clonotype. The CDR3 region is CASRPDRQGSYGYTF. In DNA form, the CDR3 reads TGTGCCAGCAGACCGGACCGACAGGGGAGCTATGGCTACACCTTC. The V call is TRBV28, the J call TRBJ1-2; 8 nucleotides line up with TRBD1. Trimming removed 6 bases from V and 4 bases from J; junction bases left unmatched: 10. The length of the CDR3 is 15 residues. Germline V gene lookup returns CDR1 MDHEN and CDR2 SYDVKM.

The CDR3 DNA sequence: TGTGCCAGCAGTTTTCAGAACACCGGGGAGCTGTTTTTT. This encodes CASSFQNTGELFF. The J gene is TRBJ2-2, the V gene TRBV28; D ambiguous. Germline loops: CDR1 MDHEN, CDR2 SYDVKM. The CDR3 has 13 residues. With 3 bases removed from V and 1 base from J, the gap between germline ends came to 3 bases. Complete variable domain (other parts from reference TRBV28 and TRBJ2-2): DVKVTQSSRYLVKRTGEKVFLECVQDMDHENMFWYRQDPGLGLRLIYFSYDVKMKEKGDIPEGYSVSREKKERFSLILESASTNQTSMYLCASSFQNTGELFFGEGSRLTVL.

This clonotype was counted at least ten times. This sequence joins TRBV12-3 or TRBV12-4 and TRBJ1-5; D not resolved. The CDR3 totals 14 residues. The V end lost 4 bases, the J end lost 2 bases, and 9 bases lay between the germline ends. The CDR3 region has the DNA TGTGCCAGCAGTTCCTCGGTTCGCAATCAGCCCCAGCATTTT. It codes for CASSSSVRNQPQHF.

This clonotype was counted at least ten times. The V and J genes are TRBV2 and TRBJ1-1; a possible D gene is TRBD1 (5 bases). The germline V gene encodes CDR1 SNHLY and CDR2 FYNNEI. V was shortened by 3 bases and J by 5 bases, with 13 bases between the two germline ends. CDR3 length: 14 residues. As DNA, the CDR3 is TGTGCCAGCAGTGACCAGGGACTAGGTACTGAAGCTTTCTTT. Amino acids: CASSDQGLGTEAFF.

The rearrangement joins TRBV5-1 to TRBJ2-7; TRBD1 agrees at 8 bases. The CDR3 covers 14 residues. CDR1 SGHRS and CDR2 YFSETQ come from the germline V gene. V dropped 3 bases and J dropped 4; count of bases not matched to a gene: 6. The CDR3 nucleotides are TGCGCCAGCAGCTCCGGACAGGGATTATACGAGCAGTACTTC. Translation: CASSSGQGLYEQYF.

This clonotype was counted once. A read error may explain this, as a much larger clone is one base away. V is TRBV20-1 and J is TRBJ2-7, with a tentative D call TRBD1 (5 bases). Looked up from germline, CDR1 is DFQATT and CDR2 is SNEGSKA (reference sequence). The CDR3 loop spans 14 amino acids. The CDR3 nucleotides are TGCAGTGCTAGAGGCGCCGACAGCTCCTACGAGCAGTGCTTC. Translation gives CSARGADSSYEQCF.

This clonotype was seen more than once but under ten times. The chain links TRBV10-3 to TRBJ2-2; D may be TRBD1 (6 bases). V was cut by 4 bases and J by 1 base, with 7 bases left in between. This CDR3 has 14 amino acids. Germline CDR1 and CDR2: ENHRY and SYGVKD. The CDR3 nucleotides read TGTGCCATCAGTGCCAGGGGGAACACCGGGGAGCTGTTTTTT. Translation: CAISARGNTGELFF.

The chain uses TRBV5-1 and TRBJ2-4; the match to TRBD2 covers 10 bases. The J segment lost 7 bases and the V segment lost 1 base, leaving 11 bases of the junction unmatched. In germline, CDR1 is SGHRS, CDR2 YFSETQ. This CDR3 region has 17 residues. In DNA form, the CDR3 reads TGCGCCAGCAGCTTGAATCTAGCGGGAGAGGGGCCCAACATTCAGTACTTC. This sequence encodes CASSLNLAGEGPNIQYF.

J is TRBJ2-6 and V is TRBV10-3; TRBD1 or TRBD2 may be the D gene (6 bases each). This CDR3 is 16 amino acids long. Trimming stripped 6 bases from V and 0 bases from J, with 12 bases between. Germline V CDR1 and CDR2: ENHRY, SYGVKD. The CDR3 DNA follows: TGTGCCATCAGCGACACGGGGGCCTCTGGGGCCAACGTCCTGACTTTC. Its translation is CAISDTGASGANVLTF.

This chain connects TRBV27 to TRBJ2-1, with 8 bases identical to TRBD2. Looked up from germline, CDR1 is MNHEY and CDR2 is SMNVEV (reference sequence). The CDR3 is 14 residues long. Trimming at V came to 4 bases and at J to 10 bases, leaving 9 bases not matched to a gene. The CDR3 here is CASSSSFSGGEQFF. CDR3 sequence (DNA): TGTGCCAGCAGTTCATCCTTTTCGGGGGGGGAGCAGTTCTTC.

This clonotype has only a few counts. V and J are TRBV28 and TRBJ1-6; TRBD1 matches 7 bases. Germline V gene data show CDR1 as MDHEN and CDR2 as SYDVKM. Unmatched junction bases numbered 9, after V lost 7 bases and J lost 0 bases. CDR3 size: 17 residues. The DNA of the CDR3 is TGTGCCAGCAAGGGTCAGACAGGGAGCTCCTATAATTCACCCCTCCACTTT. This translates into CASKGQTGSSYNSPLHF.

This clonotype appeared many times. This chain's CDR3 is CASSLGEGIQYF. The CDR3 DNA reads as TGTGCCAGCAGTTTGGGGGAGGGCATTCAGTACTTC. The chain recombines TRBV28 with TRBJ2-4; TRBD2 aligns across 7 bases. The CDR3 is 12 amino acids. V lost 3 bases and J lost 9; bases outside the gene matches: 2. CDR1 is MDHEN and CDR2 is SYDVKM in the germline V gene.

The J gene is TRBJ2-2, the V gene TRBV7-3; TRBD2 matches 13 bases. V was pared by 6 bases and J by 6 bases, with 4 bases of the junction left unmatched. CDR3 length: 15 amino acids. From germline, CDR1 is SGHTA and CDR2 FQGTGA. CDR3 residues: CASSSGLAGAGELFF. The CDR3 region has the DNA TGTGCCAGCAGTTCAGGACTAGCGGGAGCCGGGGAGCTGTTTTTT.